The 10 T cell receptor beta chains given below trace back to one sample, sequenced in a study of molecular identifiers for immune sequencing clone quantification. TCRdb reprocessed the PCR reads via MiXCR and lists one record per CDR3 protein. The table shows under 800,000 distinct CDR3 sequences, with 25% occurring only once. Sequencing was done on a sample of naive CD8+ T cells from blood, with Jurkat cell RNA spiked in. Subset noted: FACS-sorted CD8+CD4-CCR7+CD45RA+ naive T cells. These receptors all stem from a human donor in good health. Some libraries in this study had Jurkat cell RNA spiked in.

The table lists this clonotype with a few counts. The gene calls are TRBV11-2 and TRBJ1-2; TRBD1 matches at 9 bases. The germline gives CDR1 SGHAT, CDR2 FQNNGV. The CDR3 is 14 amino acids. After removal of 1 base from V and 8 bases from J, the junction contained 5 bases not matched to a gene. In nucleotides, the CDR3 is TGTGCCAGCAGCTTAGCCGGGACAGGGATCGGCTACACCTTC. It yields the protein CASSLAGTGIGYTF.

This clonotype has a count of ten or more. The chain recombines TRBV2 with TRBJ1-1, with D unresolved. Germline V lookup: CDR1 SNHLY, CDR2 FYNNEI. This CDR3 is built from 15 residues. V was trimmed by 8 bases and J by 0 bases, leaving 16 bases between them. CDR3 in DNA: TGTGCCAGCGGGGAAGCAGCAAACATGAACACTGAAGCTTTCTTT. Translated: CASGEAANMNTEAFF.

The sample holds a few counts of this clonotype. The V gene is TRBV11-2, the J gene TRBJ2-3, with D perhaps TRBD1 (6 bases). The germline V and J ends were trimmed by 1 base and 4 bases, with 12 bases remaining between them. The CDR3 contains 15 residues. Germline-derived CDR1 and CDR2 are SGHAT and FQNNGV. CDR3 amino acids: CASSLVGGWADTQYF. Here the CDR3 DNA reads TGTGCCAGCAGCTTAGTAGGGGGTTGGGCAGATACGCAGTATTTT.

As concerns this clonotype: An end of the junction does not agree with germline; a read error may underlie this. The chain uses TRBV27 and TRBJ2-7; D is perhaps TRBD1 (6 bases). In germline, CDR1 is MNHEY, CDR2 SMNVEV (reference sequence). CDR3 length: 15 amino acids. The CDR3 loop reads CASSLVGQSSYEQHF. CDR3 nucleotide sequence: TGTGCCAGCAGTTTAGTCGGACAGAGCAGCTACGAGCAGCACTTC.

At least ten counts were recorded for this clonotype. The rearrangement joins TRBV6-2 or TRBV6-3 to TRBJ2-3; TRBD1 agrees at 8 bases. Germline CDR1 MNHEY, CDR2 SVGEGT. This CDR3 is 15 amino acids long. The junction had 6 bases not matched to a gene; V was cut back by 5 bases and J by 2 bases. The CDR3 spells CASSQGQAFTDTQYF. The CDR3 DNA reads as TGTGCCAGCAGTCAGGGACAGGCTTTCACAGATACGCAGTATTTT.

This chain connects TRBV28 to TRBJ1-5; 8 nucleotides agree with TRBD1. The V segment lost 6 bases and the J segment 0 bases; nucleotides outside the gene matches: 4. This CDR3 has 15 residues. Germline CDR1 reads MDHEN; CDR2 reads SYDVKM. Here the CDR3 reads CASRGDRNSNQPQHF. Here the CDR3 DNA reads TGTGCCAGCAGAGGGGACAGGAATAGCAATCAGCCCCAGCATTTT.

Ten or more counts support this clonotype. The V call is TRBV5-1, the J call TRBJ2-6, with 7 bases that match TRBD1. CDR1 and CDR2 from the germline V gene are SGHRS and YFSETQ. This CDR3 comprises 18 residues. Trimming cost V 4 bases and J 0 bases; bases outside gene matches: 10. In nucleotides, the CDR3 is TGCGCCAGCAGCCCGGGACAGATCTCTAGCTCTGGGGCCAACGTCCTGACTTTC. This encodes CASSPGQISSSGANVLTF.

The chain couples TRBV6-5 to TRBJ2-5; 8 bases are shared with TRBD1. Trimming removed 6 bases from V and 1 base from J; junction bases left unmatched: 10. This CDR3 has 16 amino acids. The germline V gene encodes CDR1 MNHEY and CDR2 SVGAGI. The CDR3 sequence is CASSNDNRGFQETQYF. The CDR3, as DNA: TGTGCCAGCAGCAACGATAACAGGGGGTTCCAAGAGACCCAGTACTTC.

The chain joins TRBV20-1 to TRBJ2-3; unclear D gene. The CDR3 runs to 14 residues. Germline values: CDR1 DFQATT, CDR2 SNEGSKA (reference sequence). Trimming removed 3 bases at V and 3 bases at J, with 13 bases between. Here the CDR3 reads CSASPAQVTDTQYF. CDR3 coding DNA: TGCAGTGCTAGTCCGGCGCAGGTTACAGATACGCAGTATTTT.

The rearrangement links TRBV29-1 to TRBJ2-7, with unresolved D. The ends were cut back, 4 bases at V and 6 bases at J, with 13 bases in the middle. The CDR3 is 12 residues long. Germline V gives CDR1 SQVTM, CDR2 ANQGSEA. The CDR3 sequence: CSVVSTSTEQYF. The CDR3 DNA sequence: TGCAGCGTTGTCTCCACGTCTACCGAGCAGTACTTC.